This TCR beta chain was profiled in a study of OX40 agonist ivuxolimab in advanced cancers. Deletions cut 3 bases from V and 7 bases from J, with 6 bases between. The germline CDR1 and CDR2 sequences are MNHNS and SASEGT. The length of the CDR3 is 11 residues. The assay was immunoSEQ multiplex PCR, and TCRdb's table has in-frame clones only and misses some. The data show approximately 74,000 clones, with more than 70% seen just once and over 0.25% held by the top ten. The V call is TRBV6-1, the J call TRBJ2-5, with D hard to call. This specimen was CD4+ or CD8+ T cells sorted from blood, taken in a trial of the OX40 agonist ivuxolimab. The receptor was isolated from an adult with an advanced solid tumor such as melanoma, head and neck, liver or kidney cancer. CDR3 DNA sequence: TGTGCCAGCAGTGAGGCGACGACCCAGTACTTC. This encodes CASSEATTQYF.